This T cell receptor (beta chain) derives from a study of T cell responses to AZD1222 COVID-19 vaccine (dated by TCRdb to the early 2020s). About the investigation overall: Because spike-specific TCR depth and breadth did not differ between the two schedules, AZD1222 recipients who got a second dose at roughly 4 weeks were pooled with those who got a second dose at roughly 12 weeks. TCR sequencing was performed for about 240 trial participants, of whom around 200 were given two doses of AZD1222 and some 26 were given two doses of MenACWY control vaccine. Trial participants were enrolled by age into subgroups of 18-55, 56-69 and 70-plus years, and roughly 150, 30 and 60 TCR-sequenced participants, respectively, were included in these subgroups. Beyond this particular receptor, the publication reports: Because no day 14 peak-response samples were available, repertoires were characterized only after the peak T cell response. The vaccine-associated CD4 TCRs covered the entire spike protein, and the dominant responses fell in regions 160-218 and 743-854. Conclusions about previously exposed vaccinees were limited because only a handful of AZD1222 recipients were SARS-CoV-2 seropositive at baseline. The 56-69-year group was small, and its depth increase did not reach significance, likely because of low power. Reportedly, almost half of the unique spike-specific TCRs recognized epitopes lying outside the regions that are mutated in the B.1.351 and B.1.1.7 variants. Spike-specific TCR breadth and depth rose significantly after two AZD1222 doses compared with day 0 and with MenACWY recipients. Most participants were white British and females outnumbered males, and the authors suggested that clonal diversity may have been underestimated.

The sample's time point label, in plain terms: baseline before first vaccination. Vaccinee samples were obtained from the UK trials COV001 and COV002, which included a single-blind randomized controlled phase 2/3 trial of AZD1222 (ChAdOx1 nCoV-19) in healthy adults. For TCRbeta chain sequencing, PBMC samples from trial participants were taken at day 0 and at day 28 after the second dose. The CDR3 regions of human TCRbeta chains were analyzed by immunosequencing. The study's own analysis went as follows. Repertoire TCRs were checked for matches against a reference library of SARS-CoV-2-specific TCRs that had been generated using the MIRA antigen-specificity platform. Breadth meant the fraction of unique TCRs that were SARS-CoV-2-associated, whereas depth meant the fraction of total T cells that were SARS-CoV-2-associated. Using the MIRA data, each spike-specific TCR was assigned both to the spike region to which the TCR was reactive and to a CD4 or CD8 class. Log10-transformed breadth and depth values were compared by one-way ANOVA with Sidak's multiple comparisons tests. The source is immuneACCESS, and TCRdb retained only in-frame sequences with V and J called. Part of the clones is not carried over; for the studies checked, unresolved V genes explain less than half of this, and the remainder is unexplained. The DNA gave D and trimming, while V, J and clone size come from that table. This sample is represented by tens of thousands of clones; 80% to 90% of them were singletons. The leading ten clones occupy roughly 6.5% of the sample.

This clone has only one observation. No antigen is known for it. One base away there is no much larger clone; base qualities are not given. From the cysteine up to the phenylalanine, the CDR3 has a length of 14 residues. Just CDR3 DNA is preserved here, 42 bases in frame from base 1. Here V drops 5 bases and J drops 6 bases, and the junction holds 7 bases not matched to any gene. The germline V gene encodes CDR1 MNHEY and CDR2 SVGAGI. Sequenced material: peripheral blood, taken on day 0 of AZD1222 vaccination. The rearrangement joined TRBV6-5 to TRBJ1-5; 7 of the junction bases match TRBD1. The clonotype comes from an adult in good health. The CDR3 reads CASSRDRDIQPQHF. The DNA sequence is as follows: TGTGCCAGCAGTCGTGACAGGGATATTCAGCCCCAGCATTTT.